Below are 3 T cell receptor beta chains sequenced from a single sample in a study of cytomegalovirus exposure and HLA in healthy donors. PCR used 60 Vbeta primers and 13 Jbeta primers. Produced via immunoSEQ multiplex PCR; TCRdb's table is partial and in-frame only. The sample holds approximately 190,000 clones, 82% seen once. The specimen sequenced was PBMCs. These receptors were obtained from a woman between 18 and 30 years old in good health and CMV-seronegative.

The chain has TRBV5-6 and TRBJ2-7; TRBD1 matches at 7 bases. With 4 bases clipped from V and 3 bases from J, the junction kept 4 bases outside the gene matches. CDR1 and CDR2 (germline): SGHDT, YYEEEE. The CDR3 runs to 13 residues. CDR3 DNA: TGTGCCAGCAGCCCCGGGGACAGCTACGAGCAGTACTTC. Protein product: CASSPGDSYEQYF.

The J gene is TRBJ2-1, the V gene TRBV7-2; D possibly corresponds to TRBD2 (5 bases). The CDR3 runs to 13 residues. Trimming took 5 bases from V and 8 from J, leaving 13 bases between them. Germline CDR1 is SGHTA and CDR2 is FQGNSA. CDR3 bases: TGTGCCAGCAGCCCGGGCGGAGGCTATGAGCAGTTCTTC. Its protein product is CASSPGGGYEQFF. Full variable domain (rest looked up from reference TRBV7-2 and TRBJ2-1): GAGVSQSPSNKVTEKGKDVELRCDPISGHTALYWYRQSLGQGLEFLIYFQGNSAPDKSGLPSDRFSAERTGGSVSTLTIQRTQQEDSAVYLCASSPGGGYEQFFGPGTRLTVL.

V and J are TRBV7-9 and TRBJ2-2; the match to TRBD2 covers 8 bases. V lost 5 bases and J lost 0; bases outside the gene matches: 11. The germline V gene has CDR1 SEHNR and CDR2 FQNEAQ (reference sequence). The CDR3 spans 18 residues. The CDR3 DNA reads TGTGCCAGCAGCCTCCCTTCCGGTAGCGGGGCGAACACCGGGGAGCTGTTTTTT. Residues: CASSLPSGSGANTGELFF.